Sequencing of this T cell receptor (beta chain) was carried out in a study of cytomegalovirus exposure and HLA in healthy donors. Whole-study results and caveats: Presence/absence analysis assumed near-uniform sequencing depth across donors.

Details on this clone: The antigen remains unidentified.

Primers: 60 Vbeta forward and 13 Jbeta reverse. Here immunoSEQ multiplex PCR was the method, and the copy in TCRdb shows in-frame clones only, minus some. The sample has 100,000 to 150,000 clones. V lost 3 bases and J lost 8, with 7 bases in between. The germline V gene has CDR1 SGHDN and CDR2 FVKESK. The CDR3 spans 12 residues. The sample consisted of PBMCs. The V call is TRBV14, the J call TRBJ1-4; a weak D match, TRBD1 (5 bases). The TCR sequence derives from a man between 18 and 29 years old in good health and CMV-seronegative. The CDR3 DNA reads TGTGCCAGCAGCCAGGCAGGGGAAAAACTGTTTTTT. This sequence encodes CASSQAGEKLFF.